One and the same sample provided the 18 T cell receptor beta chains below, sequenced in a study of human T cells and chemical hapten exposure. The sample's time point: patch test 3, about 24 weeks after DPC sensitization. Treatment defined: therapeutic diphenylcyclopropenone sensitization with weekly scalp DPC. Using its own MiXCR run on the RACE reads, TCRdb lists one record per CDR3 protein. The table shows 55,000 to 75,000 distinct CDR3 sequences, with 12% occurring only once. The sample here was whole blood, taken in connection with sensitization to the hapten diphenylcyclopropenone (DPC). All receptors derive from a man aged 30 to 39 with alopecia areata. Some clones in this sample may be carry-over from other donors' samples.

The V and J genes are TRBV6-5 and TRBJ2-7; D unresolved. Germline V gene lookup returns CDR1 MNHEY and CDR2 SVGAGI. Trimming shortened V by 5 bases and J by 3 bases, and 11 bases separated the two germline ends. This CDR3 region has 13 residues. CDR3 amino acids: CASSEYKNYEQYF. The CDR3 DNA follows: TGTGCCAGCAGTGAATACAAAAACTACGAGCAGTACTTC.

This clonotype came up many times. The genes are TRBV30 and TRBJ2-3; D gene unclear. Trimming removed 2 bases at V and 4 bases at J, with 13 bases between. There are 14 residues in the CDR3. Germline lookup yields CDR1 GTSNPN and CDR2 SVGIG (reference sequence). The CDR3 DNA reads as TGTGCCTGGAGTCCTCAGGTGGTCCCAGATACGCAGTATTTT. As protein: CAWSPQVVPDTQYF.

This clonotype was detected ten times or more. This chain's CDR3 is CASSDPRLGQGQNPYSGANVLTF. Written as DNA, the CDR3 is TGTGCCAGCAGTGACCCTAGACTGGGGCAGGGACAAAACCCCTACTCTGGGGCCAACGTCCTGACTTTC. The chain links TRBV6-4 to TRBJ2-6; TRBD1 might be the D (6 bases). V was clipped by 2 bases and J by 0 bases, with 29 bases between them. The germline CDR1 and CDR2 sequences are MRHNA and SNTAGT. CDR3 length: 23 residues.

This clonotype showed up many times. This rearrangement joins TRBV2 to TRBJ1-1, with D unresolved. Germline V CDR1 and CDR2: SNHLY, FYNNEI. V was clipped by 6 bases and J by 11 bases, with 16 bases between them. The CDR3 spans 12 residues. The CDR3 region has the DNA TGTGCCAGCAGGGCAGACATGCTAGGGGCTTTCTTT. Residues: CASRADMLGAFF.

The J gene is TRBJ2-7, the V gene TRBV20-1; D is possibly TRBD1 (6 bases). With 5 bases removed from V and 8 bases from J, the gap between germline ends came to 16 bases. CDR3 size: 12 residues. Germline V gene sequence: CDR1 DFQATT, CDR2 SNEGSKA (reference sequence). The CDR3 coding sequence is TGCAGTGCTCTGTTGACAGGCAGTCAGCAGTACTTC. Residues: CSALLTGSQQYF.

The table lists this clonotype with a few counts. The gene calls are TRBV6-2 or TRBV6-3 and TRBJ2-3, with D tentatively TRBD1 (7 bases). Germline V gene data show CDR1 as MNHEY and CDR2 as SVGEGT. The ends were cut back, 2 bases at V and 6 bases at J, with 15 bases in the middle. The CDR3 has 15 amino acids. CDR3 residues: CASSYAGTGADTQYF. DNA for the CDR3: TGTGCCAGCAGTTACGCGGGAACAGGGGCGGATACGCAGTATTTT.

Worth noting for this clonotype: At one end, the junction sequence differs from germline, possibly due to a read error. This sequence joins TRBV28 and TRBJ1-2, with D unclear. Germline CDR1 reads MDHEN; CDR2 reads SYDVKM. There are 11 residues in the CDR3. DNA for the CDR3: TGTGCCAACAGTAAATGGATCGGCTACACCTTC. Its translation is CANSKWIGYTF.

This sequence joins TRBV4-2 and TRBJ1-2; no definite D call. Germline V gene lookup returns CDR1 LGHNA and CDR2 YNFKEQ. CDR3 length equals 15 residues. Trimming left V 7 bases short and J 2 bases short, with 17 bases between. The CDR3 sequence is CASKPDPVKNYGYTF. As DNA, the CDR3 is TGTGCCAGCAAGCCGGACCCGGTCAAGAACTATGGCTACACCTTC.

This clonotype has at least ten counts. The rearrangement uses TRBV2 and TRBJ1-6; D not resolved. Germline V gene lookup returns CDR1 SNHLY and CDR2 FYNNEI. V lost 9 bases and J lost 8, with 14 bases in between. This CDR3 comprises 13 residues. Written as DNA, the CDR3 is TGTGCCAGAAGAGTGACCCGTGATTCACCCCTCCACTTT. Its translation: CARRVTRDSPLHF.

This chain uses TRBV29-1 with TRBJ1-2; D is ambiguous. The V end was cut by 3 bases, the J end by 0 bases, with 14 bases between. The CDR3 contains 15 residues. Germline values: CDR1 SQVTM, CDR2 ANQGSEA. The CDR3 region is CSVEERGSPNYGYTF. The CDR3 DNA is TGCAGCGTTGAGGAACGGGGATCACCTAACTATGGCTACACCTTC. The whole variable domain, remainder taken from reference TRBV29-1 and TRBJ1-2, is SAVISQKPSRDICQRGTSLTIQCQVDSQVTMMFWYRQQPGQSLTLIATANQGSEATYESGFVIDKFPISRPNLTFSTLTVSNMSPEDSSIYLCSVEERGSPNYGYTFGSGTRLTVV.

Ten or more counts support this clonotype. The J gene is TRBJ2-1, the V gene TRBV28; D ambiguous. CDR3 length: 11 residues. V lost 3 bases, J lost 7 bases, and 4 bases lay in between. Germline CDR1 is MDHEN and CDR2 is SYDVKM. CDR3 protein: CASSLLNEQFF. The CDR3 DNA is TGTGCCAGCAGTTTGTTAAATGAGCAGTTCTTC.

This clonotype showed up many times. The chain employs TRBV5-1 and TRBJ2-5, with D perhaps TRBD1 (6 bases). The CDR3 consists of 14 residues. Trimming took 2 bases from V and 2 from J, leaving 10 bases between them. Germline CDR1 SGHRS, CDR2 YFSETQ. This CDR3 reads CASSFQGLQETQYF. CDR3 in DNA: TGCGCCAGCAGCTTCCAGGGGCTACAAGAGACCCAGTACTTC.

The rearrangement uses TRBV5-1 and TRBJ2-3, with unresolved D. The CDR3 consists of 17 residues. Germline CDR1 reads SGHRS; CDR2 reads YFSETQ. The V end was cut by 0 bases, the J end by 0 bases, with 14 bases between. The CDR3, as DNA: TGCGCCAGCAGCTTGGCTTCGGGCAGTTCTAGCACAGATACGCAGTATTTT. This translates into CASSLASGSSSTDTQYF.

This clonotype has only a few counts. This rearrangement joins TRBV2 to TRBJ1-1, with D possibly TRBD1 on 6 matching bases. The CDR3 runs 16 residues. Germline V gene sequence: CDR1 SNHLY, CDR2 FYNNEI. The V gene lost 4 bases and the J gene lost 4 bases, with 19 bases spanning the gap. This chain's CDR3 is CASSVVGGGAGTEAFF. The CDR3 DNA reads as TGTGCCAGCAGTGTAGTAGGAGGGGGGGCCGGCACTGAAGCTTTCTTT.

This chain joins TRBV7-2 and TRBJ2-1; TRBD1 is a possible D gene (5 bases). The CDR3 has 15 residues. Germline CDR1 SGHTA, CDR2 FQGNSA. Trimming took 7 bases from V and 15 from J, leaving 28 bases between them. CDR3 sequence: CASTPGLAQSRKVFF. The CDR3 DNA is TGTGCCAGCACCCCAGGGTTGGCCCAGAGTCGCAAAGTGTTCTTC.

The sample holds a few counts of this clonotype. The chain is built from TRBV28 and TRBJ1-5, with D uncertain. CDR3 length: 12 residues. V lost 6 bases and J lost 6, with 9 bases in between. Germline lookup yields CDR1 MDHEN and CDR2 SYDVKM. CDR3 region: CASRRPTQPQHF. CDR3 coding DNA: TGTGCCAGCAGGAGGCCGACTCAGCCCCAGCATTTT.

This clonotype was recorded at least ten times. The V and J genes are TRBV2 and TRBJ2-3; D gene unclear. Germline CDR1 reads SNHLY; CDR2 reads FYNNEI. V shed 2 bases and J shed 3 bases, with 12 bases lying between them. The CDR3 contains 15 residues. In DNA, the CDR3 is TGTGCCAGCAGTGAACAGAGGCTGGGAACAGATACGCAGTATTTT. Protein: CASSEQRLGTDTQYF.

This clonotype has a count of ten or more. CDR3 sequence reads: CASSPSPTVPYGYTF. CDR3 sequence (DNA): TGTGCCAGCAGCCCCAGCCCGACGGTACCATATGGCTACACCTTC. V gene TRBV7-6 combines with J gene TRBJ1-2; D is unclear. The germline gives CDR1 SGHVS, CDR2 FNYEAQ. V lost 5 bases and J lost 5, with 18 bases in between. CDR3 length: 15 residues. Based on the CDR3 plus reference TRBV7-6 and TRBJ1-2, the full variable domain is GAGVSQSPRYKVTKRGQDVALRCDPISGHVSLYWYRQALGQGPEFLTYFNYEAQQDKSGLPNDRFSAERPEGSISTLTIQRTEQRDSAMYRCASSPSPTVPYGYTFGSGTRLTVV.